This is a list of T cell receptor beta chains from one sample in a study of Tregs in tolerant kidney transplant recipients. The protocol was immunoSEQ multiplex PCR, while the TCRdb copy is restricted to in-frame clones and leaves out a portion. The data contain roughly 20,000 clones, roughly two thirds of them seen just once; the ten biggest clones take up around 3.6%. No antigen is known for these receptors. Specimen: Tregs from blood cultured with allogeneic cells. The receptors were sampled from a human donor in good health. CDR3s include the opening cysteine and the closing phenylalanine or tryptophan. The D gene is left open where the match is weak. Not every row has a clone size; where given, it reads once, few, many or a size class.

CDR3 protein,CDR3 DNA,D gene,clone size,J gene,V gene
CASSHGYEQYF,TGCGCCAGCAGCCACGGGTACGAGCAGTACTTC,-,-,TRBJ2-7,TRBV4-3
CASSYNAAGGRNEQFF,TGTGCCAGCAGTTACAACGCCGCGGGGGGGCGAAATGAGCAGTTCTTC,TRBD2,few,TRBJ2-1,TRBV6-5
CASTPPGGSGNTIYF,TGTGCCAGCACTCCCCCGGGGGGCAGTGGAAACACCATATATTTT,-,-,TRBJ1-3,TRBV6-5
CASSGGYRAEAFF,TGCGCCAGCAGTGGTGGGTATAGGGCTGAAGCTTTCTTT,-,-,TRBJ1-1,TRBV10-1
CASAVDRSYEQYF,TGTGCTAGTGCTGTGGACAGATCCTACGAGCAGTACTTC,-,-,TRBJ2-7,TRBV12-5
CASSYLSSYEQYF,TGTGCCAGCAGTTACCTGAGCTCCTACGAGCAGTACTTC,-,-,TRBJ2-7,TRBV6-5
CASSPRLAADEQYF,TGTGCCAGCTCACCCCGACTAGCGGCGGATGAGCAGTACTTC,TRBD2,medium-sized,TRBJ2-7,TRBV18
CASRQHSGANVLTF,TGTGCCAGCAGACAGCACTCTGGGGCCAACGTCCTGACTTTC,-,few,TRBJ2-6,TRBV19
CASSERRGNQPQHF,TGTGCCAGCAGTGAAAGGAGGGGCAATCAGCCCCAGCATTTT,-,-,TRBJ1-5,TRBV6-5
CSVDGGTGPYEQYF,TGCAGCGTTGATGGGGGGACAGGCCCCTACGAGCAGTACTTC,TRBD1,-,TRBJ2-7,TRBV29-1
CASSRDTKETQYF,TGTGCCAGCAGTAGGGACACCAAAGAGACCCAGTACTTC,-,few,TRBJ2-5,TRBV2
CASSVGLAAYEQYF,TGTGCCAGCAGTGTCGGACTAGCGGCCTACGAGCAGTACTTC,TRBD2,-,TRBJ2-7,TRBV6-1
CASSRRDGAYEQYF,TGTGCCAGCAGTCGCCGGGACGGCGCCTACGAGCAGTACTTC,-,few,TRBJ2-7,TRBV6-5
CASSLGQGLSTDTQYF,TGCGCCAGCAGCTTGGGTCAGGGCCTTAGCACAGATACGCAGTATTTT,-,-,TRBJ2-3,TRBV5-1
CASSGQGNTEAFF,TGTGCCAGCAGTGGACAGGGTAACACTGAAGCTTTCTTT,TRBD1,-,TRBJ1-1,TRBV2
CASSLRAFGQGDGYTF,TGTGCCAGCAGCTTAAGGGCCTTCGGACAGGGTGATGGCTACACCTTC,TRBD1,-,TRBJ1-2,TRBV7-8
CASSYSRRTNTEAFF,TGTGCCAGCAGTTACAGCCGCCGAACGAACACTGAAGCTTTCTTT,-,once,TRBJ1-1,TRBV6-5
CASSSQGGGSAGEQYF,TGTGCCAGCTCGTCACAGGGAGGGGGGTCGGCTGGCGAGCAGTACTTC,-,-,TRBJ2-7,TRBV18
CASSVGQGWGTDTQYF,TGTGCCAGCAGCGTAGGACAGGGTTGGGGCACAGATACGCAGTATTTT,TRBD1,-,TRBJ2-3,TRBV9
CAGRGRGELNTGELFF,TGTGCCGGCAGGGGGAGAGGGGAGTTGAACACCGGGGAGCTGTTTTTT,TRBD1,-,TRBJ2-2,TRBV2
CSVEPRVFYGYTF,TGCAGCGTTGAGCCCCGGGTATTCTACGGCTACACCTTC,-,-,TRBJ1-2,TRBV29-1
CAWGGVIGGSTDTQYF,TGTGCCTGGGGGGGGGTTATTGGCGGCAGCACAGATACGCAGTATTTT,TRBD2,few,TRBJ2-3,TRBV30